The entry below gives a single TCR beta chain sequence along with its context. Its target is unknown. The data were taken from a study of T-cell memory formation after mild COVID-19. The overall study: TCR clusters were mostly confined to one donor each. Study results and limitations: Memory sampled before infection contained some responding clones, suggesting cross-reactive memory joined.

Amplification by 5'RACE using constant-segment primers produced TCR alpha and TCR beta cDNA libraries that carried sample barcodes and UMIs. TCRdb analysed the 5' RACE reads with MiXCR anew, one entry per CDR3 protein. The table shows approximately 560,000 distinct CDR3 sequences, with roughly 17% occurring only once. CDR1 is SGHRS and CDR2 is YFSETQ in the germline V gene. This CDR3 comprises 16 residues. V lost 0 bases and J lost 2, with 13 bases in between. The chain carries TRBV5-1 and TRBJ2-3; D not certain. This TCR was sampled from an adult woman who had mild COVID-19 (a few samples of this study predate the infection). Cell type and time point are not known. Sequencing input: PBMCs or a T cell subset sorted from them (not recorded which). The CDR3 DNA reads TGCGCCAGCAGCTTGGGCACATCCCTTCACACAGATACGCAGTATTTT. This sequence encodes CASSLGTSLHTDTQYF.